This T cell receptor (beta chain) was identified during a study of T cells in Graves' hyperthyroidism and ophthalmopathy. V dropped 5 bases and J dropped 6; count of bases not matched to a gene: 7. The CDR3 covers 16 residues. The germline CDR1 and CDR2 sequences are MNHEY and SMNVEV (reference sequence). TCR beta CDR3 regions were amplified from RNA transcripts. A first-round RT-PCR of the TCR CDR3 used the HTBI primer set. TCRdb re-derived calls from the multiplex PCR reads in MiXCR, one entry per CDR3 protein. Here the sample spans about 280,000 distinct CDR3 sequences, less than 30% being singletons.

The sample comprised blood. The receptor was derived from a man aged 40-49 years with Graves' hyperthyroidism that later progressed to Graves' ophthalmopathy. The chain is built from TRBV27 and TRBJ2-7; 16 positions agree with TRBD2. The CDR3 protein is CASSLGTSGRAVEQYF. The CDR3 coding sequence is TGTGCCAGCAGTCTTGGGACTAGCGGGAGGGCCGTCGAGCAGTACTTC.